Following are 15 T cell receptor beta chains from one sample sequenced in a study of technical replicates of blood from a handful of donors. TCRdb keeps only in-frame clones here, not all; method: immunoSEQ multiplex PCR. Of about 53,000 clones in the sample, around 84% are singletons; the top ten hold over 5%. Sequencing was performed on PBMCs. Receptor source: a human donor in good health. Some clones in this sample may be carry-over from other donors' samples.

Concerning this clone: The same CDR3 arises from other DNA sequences in this sample as well. The V gene is TRBV6-5, the J gene TRBJ2-7, with D maybe TRBD2 (5 bases). V lost 2 bases and J lost 6, with 8 bases in between. Germline CDR1 MNHEY, CDR2 SVGAGI. The length of the CDR3 is 12 residues. The CDR3 DNA is TGTGCCAGCAGTTACCGTGGAGGCGAGCAGTACTTC. Translation: CASSYRGGEQYF.

The rearrangement links TRBV4-2 to TRBJ2-7, with TRBD2 matching 8 bases. There are 16 residues in the CDR3. CDR1 is LGHNA, CDR2 YNFKEQ, per germline. Unmatched junction bases numbered 11, after V lost 0 bases and J lost 7 bases. The CDR3 sequence: CASSQEIAGTYHEQYF. DNA for the CDR3: TGTGCCAGCAGCCAAGAGATAGCGGGGACTTATCATGAGCAGTACTTC.

J is TRBJ1-1 and V is TRBV6-6, with TRBD1 matching 10 bases. Germline CDR1 is MNHNY and CDR2 is SVGAGI (reference sequence). This CDR3 spans 15 amino acids. With 5 bases clipped from V and 3 bases from J, the junction kept 6 bases outside the gene matches. CDR3 sequence: CASSPMDRGDTEAFF. CDR3 in DNA: TGTGCCAGCAGTCCAATGGACAGGGGGGACACTGAAGCTTTCTTT.

This chain uses TRBV5-1 with TRBJ1-1; possible D gene TRBD1, 5 bases. This CDR3 spans 13 amino acids. The V and J ends lost 3 bases and 0 bases respectively, with 6 bases between them. CDR1 is SGHRS and CDR2 is YFSETQ in the germline V gene. The CDR3 coding sequence is TGCGCCAGCAGCTCGACAGTGAACACTGAAGCTTTCTTT. Translating it yields CASSSTVNTEAFF.

This chain joins TRBV7-3 and TRBJ2-2; no firm D call. CDR3 length: 13 amino acids. The V end was cut by 2 bases, the J end by 5 bases, with 6 bases between. Germline CDR1 SGHTA, CDR2 FQGTGA. For the CDR3, the DNA is TGTGCCAGCAGCTTATTCGAGACCGGGGAGCTGTTTTTT. Its protein is CASSLFETGELFF.

The CDR3 reads CASSLTGDPPETQYF. CDR3 DNA: TGCGCCAGCAGCTTGACGGGAGATCCTCCGGAGACCCAGTACTTC. The gene calls are TRBV5-1 and TRBJ2-5; D may be TRBD2 (6 bases). The CDR3 length is 15 residues. CDR1 and CDR2 (germline): SGHRS, YFSETQ. Trimming took off 1 base at V and 5 bases at J, with 15 bases between the two ends.

The V call is TRBV4-3, the J call TRBJ1-2; 7 nucleotides align to TRBD1. Germline trimming cut 5 bases from V and 0 bases from J; bases unmatched to any gene: 6. This CDR3 spans 15 amino acids. CDR1 is LGHNA, CDR2 YSLEER, per germline. CDR3 sequence reads: CASSETGQSNYGYTF. Here the CDR3 DNA reads TGCGCCAGCAGCGAGACAGGGCAGTCTAACTATGGCTACACCTTC.

This clone was detected a few times. This sequence joins TRBV7-8 and TRBJ2-7; possible D gene TRBD1, 8 bases. CDR1 is SGHVS, CDR2 FQNEAQ, per germline. The germline V and J ends were trimmed by 5 bases and 4 bases, with 27 bases remaining between them. The CDR3 has 18 residues. The CDR3 is CASSRDRGRRGGLYEQYF. As DNA, the CDR3 is TGTGCCAGCAGCCGTGACAGGGGCCGAAGGGGGGGGTTATACGAGCAGTACTTC. Variable domain in full (rest from reference TRBV7-8 and TRBJ2-7): GAGVSQSPRYKVAKRGQDVALRCDPISGHVSLFWYQQALGQGPEFLTYFQNEAQLDKSGLPSDRFFAERPEGSVSTLKIQRTQQEDSAVYLCASSRDRGRRGGLYEQYFGPGTRLTVT.

V gene TRBV6-6 combines with J gene TRBJ2-7; 12 bases align to TRBD2. The CDR3 sequence is 15 residues long. Germline-derived CDR1 and CDR2 are MNHNY and SVGAGI (reference sequence). J lost 2 bases, V lost 6 bases, and 5 bases had no gene match. The CDR3: CASSRLAGETYEQYF. CDR3 coding DNA: TGTGCCAGCAGCCGACTAGCGGGAGAGACCTACGAGCAGTACTTC.

This clone occurred a few times. The chain recombines TRBV2 with TRBJ1-1; D perhaps matches TRBD1 (6 bases). The CDR3 loop spans 13 amino acids. The V and J ends lost 1 base and 5 bases respectively, with 8 bases between them. Germline V lookup: CDR1 SNHLY, CDR2 FYNNEI. As DNA, the CDR3 is TGTGCCAGCAGTGAAGAGGGGGAAACTGAAGCTTTCTTT. As protein: CASSEEGETEAFF.

The chain carries TRBV15 and TRBJ2-4; 7 nucleotides match TRBD2. The CDR3 covers 17 residues. From germline, CDR1 is LNHNV and CDR2 YYDKDF (reference sequence). V gave up 0 bases and J gave up 1 base; unmatched junction bases: 6. Here the CDR3 reads CATSRDRGGGAKNIQYF. CDR3 coding DNA: TGTGCCACCAGCAGAGATCGCGGGGGAGGGGCCAAAAACATTCAGTACTTC.

The chain combines TRBV4-2 with TRBJ2-5; the D gene is possibly TRBD2 (6 bases). The germline CDR1 and CDR2 sequences are LGHNA and YNFKEQ. The CDR3 is made up of 13 amino acids. Trimming took 4 bases from V and 5 from J, leaving 11 bases between them. The CDR3 DNA is TGTGCCAGCAGCCCGACTAGTTATGAGACCCAGTACTTC. Translation: CASSPTSYETQYF.

V usage is TRBV7-9 and J usage is TRBJ1-4, with D tentatively TRBD1 (5 bases). V lost 1 base and J lost 8, with 14 bases in between. This CDR3 contains 15 residues. Germline assignment: CDR1 SEHNR and CDR2 FQNEAQ (reference sequence). In nucleotides, the CDR3 is TGTGCCAGCAGCTTAGTGGGGGGGTACGAGGAAAAACTGTTTTTT. This translates into CASSLVGGYEEKLFF.

This clone has only one observation. J is TRBJ1-3 and V is TRBV4-3, with a weak D call TRBD1 (5 bases). Germline V gene sequence: CDR1 LGHNA, CDR2 YSLEER. Trimming took 0 bases from V and 1 from J, leaving 7 bases between them. The CDR3 spans 15 residues. CDR3 in amino acids: CASSQEYRSGNTIYF. The CDR3 DNA reads as TGCGCCAGCAGCCAAGAGTACAGGTCTGGAAACACCATATATTTT.

Notes on this clone: At one end, the junction sequence differs from germline, possibly due to a read error. The genes are TRBV27 and TRBJ2-7, with TRBD1 identical over 9 bases. The CDR3 totals 12 residues. The germline CDR1 and CDR2 sequences are MNHEY and SMNVEV (reference sequence). The CDR3, as DNA: TGTGCCAGCAGCTCGACAGGGGGTCCACGCCACTTC. Its protein is CASSSTGGPRHF.